Detailed here is one TCR beta chain. Sequencing was performed with immunoSEQ multiplex PCR; in TCRdb, only in-frame clones are kept and a portion is missing. Here the sample spans approximately 300,000 clones, 85% being singletons. The germline CDR1 and CDR2 sequences are SEHNR and FQNEAQ (reference sequence). The CDR3 length is 15 residues. V gave up 3 bases and J gave up 6 bases; unmatched junction bases: 4. This record belongs to a study of blood T cell repertoires in COVID-19. Sequencing was performed on PBMCs or T cells enriched from blood (not recorded which). This TCR derives from a woman aged 30 to 39 who had been exposed to COVID-19. The chain carries TRBV7-9 and TRBJ2-2; 10 bases line up with TRBD1. The CDR3 bases are TGTGCCAGCAGCTTTAGACAGGGGGCATCCGGGGAGCTGTTTTTT. Translation: CASSFRQGASGELFF. The whole variable domain, filled in from reference TRBV7-9 and TRBJ2-2, reads DTGVSQNPRHKITKRGQNVTFRCDPISEHNRLYWYRQTLGQGPEFLTYFQNEAQLEKSRLLSDRFSAERPKGSFSTLEIQRTEQGDSAMYLCASSFRQGASGELFFGEGSRLTVL.